This T cell receptor (beta chain) derives from a study of T cell repertoires in cytomegalovirus infection. TCRdb redid the calling of the reads with MiXCR, one entry per CDR3 protein. The sample lists fewer than 1,000,000 distinct CDR3 sequences, approximately 31% occurring once. This CDR3 has 16 amino acids. V lost 2 bases, J lost 1 base, and 14 bases lay in between. In germline, CDR1 is MNHEY, CDR2 SMNVEV (reference sequence). Details on this clonotype: The antigen remains unidentified.

This sequence was found in a human donor in good health (CMV status not recorded). Some clones in this sample may be carry-over from other donors' samples. The material was cultured CD8+ T cells from PBMCs, obtained from culture after CMV antigen stimulation. This chain joins TRBV27 and TRBJ1-1; a possible D gene is TRBD1 (5 bases). Here the CDR3 DNA reads TGTGCCAGCAGTTTAATATGGGGACTGGAGAACACTGAAGCTTTCTTT. Protein sequence: CASSLIWGLENTEAFF.